These 31 T cell receptor beta chains originate from one sample sequenced in a study of T-cell memory formation after mild COVID-19. TCRdb redid the calling of the 5' RACE reads with MiXCR, one entry per CDR3 protein. The data contain more than 150,000 distinct CDR3 sequences, roughly 11% of them singletons. Sequencing input: PBMCs or a T cell subset sorted from them (not recorded which). Receptors originate from a man in his late teens or twenties who had mild COVID-19 (a few samples of this study predate the infection). Cell type and time point are not known.

In this sample, this clonotype turned up a few times. The V call is TRBV5-1, the J call TRBJ1-2; possible D gene TRBD1, 5 bases. V shed 2 bases and J shed 9 bases, with 14 bases lying between them. The CDR3 is 13 residues long. Germline loops: CDR1 SGHRS, CDR2 YFSETQ. CDR3 sequence reads: CASSLKQDDRYTF. CDR3 nucleotides: TGCGCCAGCAGCTTAAAACAGGATGATCGCTACACCTTC.

This clonotype was seen more than once but under ten times. The chain uses TRBV7-2 and TRBJ2-5, with D perhaps being TRBD1 or TRBD2 (5 bases each). V lost 1 base and J lost 5, with 11 bases in between. The CDR3 runs to 14 residues. Germline V gene sequence: CDR1 SGHTA, CDR2 FQGNSA. Here the CDR3 DNA reads TGTGCCAGCAGCTTAGGGTCGGGGCAGGAGACCCAGTACTTC. Its translation is CASSLGSGQETQYF.

The J gene is TRBJ2-2, the V gene TRBV15; TRBD1 aligns across 8 bases. Trimming at V came to 1 base and at J to 2 bases, leaving 3 bases not matched to a gene. CDR3 length: 16 amino acids. The V gene's germline CDR1 is LNHNV and CDR2 YYDKDF (reference sequence). This CDR3 is CATSRGDRGNTGELFF. The DNA for the CDR3 is TGTGCCACCAGCAGAGGAGACAGGGGCAACACCGGGGAGCTGTTTTTT.

V and J are TRBV9 and TRBJ2-1; tentatively, D is TRBD1 (6 bases). The V end was cut by 6 bases, the J end by 6 bases, with 10 bases between. This CDR3 comprises 12 residues. Germline V lookup: CDR1 SGDLS, CDR2 YYNGEE. This CDR3 is CASNLQGNEQFF. The CDR3 bases are TGTGCCAGCAACTTACAGGGCAATGAGCAGTTCTTC.

This clonotype was detected a few times. The chain links TRBV29-1 to TRBJ2-3; 11 bases fit TRBD2. Germline V CDR1 and CDR2: SQVTM, ANQGSEA. With 7 bases clipped from V and 6 bases from J, the junction kept 3 bases outside the gene matches. The length of the CDR3 is 12 residues. The CDR3 loop is CSERTSGDTQYF. Here the CDR3 DNA reads TGCAGCGAGCGGACTAGCGGGGATACGCAGTATTTT.

This clonotype has just a few counts. This rearrangement joins TRBV5-6 to TRBJ2-2; 8 positions match TRBD2. Germline V gene sequence: CDR1 SGHDT, CDR2 YYEEEE. Trimming at V came to 6 bases and at J to 4 bases, leaving 8 bases not matched to a gene. CDR3 length: 15 amino acids. The CDR3: CASMSRLAFTGELFF. CDR3 DNA: TGTGCCAGCATGAGCCGACTAGCGTTCACCGGGGAGCTGTTTTTT.

The CDR3 nucleotides read TGTGCCAGCACAGGGAGTGGCGAGCAGTACTTC. Its translation is CASTGSGEQYF. This chain uses TRBV6-5 with TRBJ2-7; D possibly matches TRBD1 or TRBD2 (5 bases each). The germline gives CDR1 MNHEY, CDR2 SVGAGI. The CDR3 loop spans 11 amino acids. V dropped 7 bases and J dropped 6 bases, with 10 bases sitting between them.

V usage is TRBV7-9 and J usage is TRBJ1-6, with 8 bases lining up with TRBD1. The CDR3 spans 16 residues. Germline CDR1 SEHNR, CDR2 FQNEAQ (reference sequence). V gave up 4 bases and J gave up 4 bases; unmatched junction bases: 6. The CDR3: CASSSFGDRYNSPLHF. The CDR3 bases are TGTGCCAGCAGCTCCTTTGGGGACAGGTATAATTCACCCCTCCACTTT.

The chain joins TRBV5-5 to TRBJ1-1, with a possible D match to TRBD1 (5 bases). The V end lost 1 base, the J end lost 5 bases, and 9 bases lay between the germline ends. The CDR3 runs 13 residues. Germline loops: CDR1 SGHKS, CDR2 YYEKEE (reference sequence). CDR3 amino acids: CASSLIGGTEAFF. The CDR3 DNA sequence: TGTGCCAGCAGCTTGATTGGGGGAACTGAAGCTTTCTTT. The entire variable domain, with the rest obtained from reference TRBV5-5 and TRBJ1-1, is as follows: DAGVTQSPTHLIKTRGQQVTLRCSPISGHKSVSWYQQVLGQGPQFIFQYYEKEERGRGNFPDRFSARQFPNYSSELNVNALLLGDSALYLCASSLIGGTEAFFGQGTRLTVV.

This clonotype was seen more than once but under ten times. The rearrangement joins TRBV3-1 to TRBJ1-2, with a weak D call TRBD1 (5 bases). With 4 bases removed from V and 7 bases from J, the gap between germline ends came to 16 bases. Germline V gene lookup returns CDR1 LGHDT and CDR2 YNNKEL (reference sequence). The CDR3 totals 14 residues. Written as DNA, the CDR3 is TGTGCCAGCAGCCCCCGGGGGGGGGTTGGTGGCTACACCTTC. Amino acids: CASSPRGGVGGYTF.

This clonotype was picked up many times. The CDR3 sequence: CASSTRDTQYF. CDR3 nucleotide sequence: TGTGCCAGCAGCACCCGAGATACGCAGTATTTT. V is TRBV6-6 and J is TRBJ2-3; no clear D. The length of the CDR3 is 11 residues. V lost 6 bases to trimming and J lost 5 bases, with 6 bases between them. Germline V gene sequence: CDR1 MNHNY, CDR2 SVGAGI (reference sequence).

The CDR3 spells CASSSDRASNEQFF. The CDR3 DNA sequence: TGCGCCAGCAGCTCGGACAGGGCTAGCAATGAGCAGTTCTTC. The chain carries TRBV5-1 and TRBJ2-1, with 8 bases matching TRBD1. CDR3 length equals 14 residues. Germline trimming cut 3 bases from V and 6 bases from J; bases unmatched to any gene: 5. Per the germline V gene, CDR1 is SGHRS and CDR2 is YFSETQ.

At least ten counts were recorded for this clonotype. This rearrangement joins TRBV2 to TRBJ2-5; TRBD2 is a possible D gene (6 bases). CDR3 length: 15 amino acids. Germline V gene data show CDR1 as SNHLY and CDR2 as FYNNEI. The germline V and J ends were trimmed by 5 bases and 5 bases, with 18 bases remaining between them. CDR3 in amino acids: CASSLSRVRGETQYF. The CDR3 DNA is TGTGCCAGCAGTCTTTCCCGGGTTCGGGGGGAGACCCAGTACTTC.

The sample holds many counts of this clonotype. The chain employs TRBV7-2 and TRBJ2-5; D assignment may be TRBD1 or TRBD2 (5 bases each). The CDR3 totals 15 residues. Trimming removed 3 bases from V and 1 base from J, with 12 bases in between. CDR1 SGHTA and CDR2 FQGNSA come from the germline V gene. The CDR3 here is CASSLRGDTQETQYF. As DNA, the CDR3 is TGTGCCAGCAGCTTGAGGGGAGACACCCAAGAGACCCAGTACTTC.

This sequence joins TRBV7-2 and TRBJ2-3; weak D call: TRBD1 (6 bases). V lost 4 bases, J lost 5 bases, and 13 bases lay in between. Germline-derived CDR1 and CDR2 are SGHTA and FQGNSA. The CDR3 consists of 14 residues. CDR3 amino acids: CASSSTGVGDTQYF. The CDR3 region has the DNA TGTGCCAGCAGCTCGACAGGAGTTGGAGATACGCAGTATTTT.

This clonotype was detected a few times. The genes are TRBV5-6 and TRBJ1-1; 10 nucleotides align to TRBD1. J lost 4 bases, V lost 0 bases, and 12 bases had no gene match. Germline V lookup: CDR1 SGHDT, CDR2 YYEEEE. This CDR3 is 18 amino acids long. Here the CDR3 DNA reads TGTGCCAGCAGCTTGGCCCGAGACAGGGGGCGCGTAATCACTGAAGCTTTCTTT. Its translation: CASSLARDRGRVITEAFF.

This clonotype has only a few counts. The gene calls are TRBV5-1 and TRBJ1-2; D possibly corresponds to TRBD1 (6 bases). The V gene's germline CDR1 is SGHRS and CDR2 YFSETQ. V shed 3 bases and J shed 0 bases, with 18 bases lying between them. This CDR3 comprises 17 residues. CDR3 amino acids: CASSYLPGAGANYGYTF. In nucleotides, the CDR3 is TGCGCCAGCAGCTACCTTCCAGGGGCCGGGGCTAACTATGGCTACACCTTC.

This clonotype has more than one count but fewer than ten. The gene calls are TRBV29-1 and TRBJ2-1; TRBD2 matches at 8 bases. With V trimmed by 5 bases and J by 8 bases, 8 bases remained unmatched. The CDR3 consists of 13 residues. Germline CDR1 reads SQVTM; CDR2 reads ANQGSEA. The CDR3: CSVWRGAPHEQFF. The CDR3 nucleotides are TGCAGCGTTTGGCGGGGGGCCCCTCATGAGCAGTTCTTC.

This clonotype was detected a few times. The chain couples TRBV20-1 to TRBJ1-5; a possible D gene is TRBD1 (5 bases). CDR1 DFQATT and CDR2 SNEGSKA come from the germline V gene (reference sequence). Trimming shortened V by 7 bases and J by 2 bases, and 18 bases separated the two germline ends. This CDR3 comprises 15 residues. The CDR3 loop reads CSGGPASSGNQPQHF. The CDR3, as DNA: TGCAGTGGGGGCCCAGCCTCTTCCGGCAATCAGCCCCAGCATTTT.

This clonotype was counted a few times. The chain is built from TRBV29-1 and TRBJ2-3; D may be TRBD2 (6 bases). CDR1 is SQVTM, CDR2 ANQGSEA, per germline. There are 14 residues in the CDR3. Trimming cost V 0 bases and J 5 bases, with 12 bases left between them. The CDR3 nucleotides read TGCAGCGTTGAAGATGGGACTCCAGGAGATACGCAGTATTTT. This encodes CSVEDGTPGDTQYF.

This clonotype has just a few counts. CDR3 DNA sequence: TGCGCCAGCAGCTGGGGGCAGGGGGACCAGCCCCAGCATTTT. Translated, it gives CASSWGQGDQPQHF. The rearrangement links TRBV4-1 to TRBJ1-5, with TRBD1 matching over 7 bases. J lost 7 bases, V lost 5 bases, and 8 bases had no gene match. Germline lookup yields CDR1 MGHRA and CDR2 YSYEKL. The CDR3 runs to 14 residues.

Worth noting for this clonotype: With a much larger clone just one base away, this may be a read error. The rearrangement joins TRBV20-1 to TRBJ1-2, with D perhaps matching TRBD1 (5 bases). Germline V lookup: CDR1 DFQATT, CDR2 SNEGSKA (reference sequence). This CDR3 has 12 amino acids. Here the CDR3 DNA reads TGCAGGGCTGGCGACAGCCCTTATGGCTACACCTTC. Translating it yields CRAGDSPYGYTF.

The chain is built from TRBV3-1 and TRBJ1-6, with a tentative D call TRBD1 (5 bases). V lost 1 base to trimming and J lost 8 bases, with 9 bases between them. The CDR3 spans 14 residues. Germline-derived CDR1 and CDR2 are LGHDT and YNNKEL (reference sequence). The DNA for the CDR3 is TGTGCCAGCAGCCAAGTCGGGGGGGATTCACCCCTCCACTTT. Its protein is CASSQVGGDSPLHF. Supplemented by reference TRBV3-1 and TRBJ1-6, the full variable domain reads DTAVSQTPKYLVTQMGNDKSIKCEQNLGHDTMYWYKQDSKKFLKIMFSYNNKELIINETVPNRFSPKSPDKAHLNLHINSLELGDSAVYFCASSQVGGDSPLHFGNGTRLTVT.

The chain employs TRBV5-8 and TRBJ2-7; D ambiguous. The germline V gene encodes CDR1 SGHTS and CDR2 YDEGEE. V was clipped by 5 bases and J by 7 bases, with 19 bases between them. This CDR3 contains 14 residues. CDR3 region: CASRVLDRLAEQYF. The CDR3, as DNA: TGTGCCAGCAGAGTTCTGGACCGACTTGCGGAGCAGTACTTC. Variable domain in full (rest from reference TRBV5-8 and TRBJ2-7): EAGVTQSPTHLIKTRGQQATLRCSPISGHTSVYWYQQALGLGLQFLLWYDEGEERNRGNFPPRFSGRQFPNYSSELNVNALELEDSALYLCASRVLDRLAEQYFGPGTRLTVT.

This clonotype was seen only a few times. The chain links TRBV7-3 to TRBJ2-1; D tentatively reads TRBD1 or TRBD2 (5 bases each). The CDR3 contains 15 residues. Germline lookup yields CDR1 SGHTA and CDR2 FQGTGA. V dropped 5 bases and J dropped 4 bases, with 15 bases sitting between them. CDR3 in DNA: TGTGCCAGCAGCCCCTCCGGTGGGGGATACAATGAGCAGTTCTTC. Residues: CASSPSGGGYNEQFF. The full variable domain, with the rest looked up from reference TRBV7-3 and TRBJ2-1, is GAGVSQTPSNKVTEKGKYVELRCDPISGHTALYWYRQSLGQGPEFLIYFQGTGAADDSGLPNDRFFAVRPEGSVSTLKIQRTERGDSAVYLCASSPSGGGYNEQFFGPGTRLTVL.

This clonotype was recorded many times. This chain uses TRBV19 with TRBJ2-3, with 9 bases lining up with TRBD2. Germline values: CDR1 LNHDA, CDR2 SQIVND (reference sequence). J was trimmed by 2 bases and V by 7 bases; bases with no gene match: 7. This CDR3 spans 15 amino acids. In DNA, the CDR3 is TGTGCCAGTACGGATAGCGGGAGATACACAGATACGCAGTATTTT. Amino acid sequence: CASTDSGRYTDTQYF.

This clonotype was seen only a few times. The rearrangement joins TRBV7-6 to TRBJ2-1; TRBD2 is a possible D gene (6 bases). Germline CDR1 SGHVS, CDR2 FNYEAQ. The CDR3 sequence is 15 residues long. V lost 7 bases and J lost 5, with 18 bases in between. The CDR3 sequence: CASTLEGLGNNEQFF. Here the CDR3 DNA reads TGTGCCAGCACCTTGGAGGGACTGGGGAACAATGAGCAGTTCTTC. The full variable domain, its missing parts supplied by reference TRBV7-6 and TRBJ2-1, is GAGVSQSPRYKVTKRGQDVALRCDPISGHVSLYWYRQALGQGPEFLTYFNYEAQQDKSGLPNDRFSAERPEGSISTLTIQRTEQRDSAMYRCASTLEGLGNNEQFFGPGTRLTVL.

This clonotype has only a few counts. The chain recombines TRBV5-1 with TRBJ1-2; maybe TRBD1 (6 bases). Trimming stripped 4 bases from V and 4 bases from J, with 14 bases between. The CDR3 sequence is 14 residues long. In germline, CDR1 is SGHRS, CDR2 YFSETQ. This CDR3 is CASSTLDSFYGYTF. CDR3 sequence (DNA): TGCGCCAGCAGCACCCTGGACAGCTTCTATGGCTACACCTTC.

This clonotype has only a few counts. The J gene is TRBJ1-1, the V gene TRBV24-1; D is unresolved. Trimming pared 2 bases from V and 7 bases from J, leaving 10 bases between. CDR3 length: 13 residues. The germline V gene has CDR1 KGHDR and CDR2 SFDVKD. The CDR3 DNA reads as TGTGCCACCAGTGATTCCAACACAGTTGAAGCTTTCTTT. As protein: CATSDSNTVEAFF.

This clonotype was counted many times. The chain is built from TRBV7-2 and TRBJ2-3; D might be TRBD2 (5 bases). CDR1 is SGHTA and CDR2 is FQGNSA in the germline V gene. The CDR3 runs to 14 residues. Trimming cost V 2 bases and J 4 bases, with 10 bases left between them. Here the CDR3 DNA reads TGTGCCAGCAGCTTAACGGAGGTCGCAGATACGCAGTATTTT. Residues: CASSLTEVADTQYF.

The chain carries TRBV4-2 and TRBJ1-6; a weak D match, TRBD1 (6 bases). The CDR3 loop spans 14 amino acids. Germline CDR1 and CDR2: LGHNA and YNFKEQ. V was cut by 4 bases and J by 10 bases, with 14 bases left in between. The chain's CDR3 is CASSPQGSGSPLHF. The DNA of the CDR3 is TGTGCCAGCAGCCCCCAGGGGAGTGGCTCACCCCTCCACTTT.